These 14 T cell receptor beta chains were sequenced from one sample in a study of T cell responses to AZD1222 COVID-19 vaccine. Sequencing was performed with immunoSEQ multiplex PCR; in TCRdb, only in-frame clones are kept and a portion is missing. The sample holds about 52,000 clones, roughly 87% seen once. Sequences were derived from peripheral blood, sampled 28 days after the second AZD1222 dose. These receptors were obtained from an adult who received the AZD1222 COVID-19 vaccine.

J is TRBJ1-2 and V is TRBV19; TRBD1 might be the D (6 bases). V gave up 7 bases and J gave up 2 bases, with 20 bases separating them. In germline, CDR1 is LNHDA, CDR2 SQIVND (reference sequence). There are 16 residues in the CDR3. The CDR3 sequence: CASTPKGTGWNYGYTF. CDR3 coding DNA: TGTGCCAGTACTCCAAAGGGAACAGGGTGGAACTATGGCTACACCTTC.

CDR3 coding DNA: TGTGCCAGTAGTACCCGGGACAGGGTCGAGACCCAGTACTTC. Residues: CASSTRDRVETQYF. The chain couples TRBV19 to TRBJ2-5, with 9 bases that match TRBD1. This CDR3 is built from 14 residues. In germline, CDR1 is LNHDA, CDR2 SQIVND (reference sequence). Trimming took 4 bases from V and 5 from J; bases not matched to a gene: 5.

The CDR3 sequence is CASSPWDSPETQYF. The CDR3, as DNA: TGTGCCAGCAGTCCGTGGGACAGCCCCGAGACCCAGTACTTC. This chain links TRBV28 with TRBJ2-5, with 7 bases fitting TRBD1. The CDR3 runs 14 residues. V was clipped by 5 bases and J by 5 bases; unmatched bases: 8. The V gene's germline CDR1 is MDHEN and CDR2 SYDVKM.

The rearrangement uses TRBV7-2 and TRBJ2-1, with D perhaps being TRBD1 or TRBD2 (6 bases each). Between the trimmed V and J ends, which lost 4 bases and 6 bases, there was a span of 16 bases. The CDR3 loop spans 15 amino acids. Germline assignment: CDR1 SGHTA and CDR2 FQGNSA. In nucleotides, the CDR3 is TGTGCCAGCAGCTCAAAGGGGGAGGCAATCAATGAGCAGTTCTTC. Protein: CASSSKGEAINEQFF. Full variable domain (remainder filled in from reference TRBV7-2 and TRBJ2-1): GAGVSQSPSNKVTEKGKDVELRCDPISGHTALYWYRQSLGQGLEFLIYFQGNSAPDKSGLPSDRFSAERTGGSVSTLTIQRTQQEDSAVYLCASSSKGEAINEQFFGPGTRLTVL.

This rearrangement joins TRBV18 to TRBJ2-3; 9 bases are a match to TRBD2. This CDR3 spans 19 amino acids. In germline, CDR1 is KGHSH, CDR2 LQKENI. The junction had 10 bases not matched to a gene; V was cut back by 0 bases and J by 0 bases. The DNA of the CDR3 is TGTGCCAGCTCACCACCGAGGGTAGCGGGAGCTCGTAGCACAGATACGCAGTATTTT. Translation: CASSPPRVAGARSTDTQYF.

The J gene is TRBJ2-3, the V gene TRBV9; 7 nucleotides line up with TRBD2. Germline CDR1 is SGDLS and CDR2 is YYNGEE. CDR3 size: 17 residues. Trimming took 0 bases from V and 2 from J; bases not matched to a gene: 9. The CDR3 loop is CASSVGGRESPTDTQYF. DNA of the CDR3: TGTGCCAGCAGCGTAGGAGGGCGGGAGTCACCCACAGATACGCAGTATTTT.

The chain carries TRBV18 and TRBJ2-2; 8 nucleotides match TRBD2. The V segment lost 2 bases and the J segment 5 bases; nucleotides outside the gene matches: 4. There are 15 residues in the CDR3. CDR1 and CDR2 from the germline V gene are KGHSH and LQKENI. CDR3 loop: CASSPAAGATGELFF. As DNA, the CDR3 is TGTGCCAGCTCACCAGCAGCGGGAGCTACCGGGGAGCTGTTTTTT. Combining the CDR3 with reference TRBV18 and TRBJ2-2 gives the whole variable domain NAGVMQNPRHLVRRRGQEARLRCSPMKGHSHVYWYRQLPEEGLKFMVYLQKENIIDESGMPKERFSAEFPKEGPSILRIQQVVRGDSAAYFCASSPAAGATGELFFGEGSRLTVL.

The chain has TRBV7-2 and TRBJ2-1; TRBD1 matches 8 bases. After removal of 1 base from V and 4 bases from J, the junction contained 3 bases not matched to a gene. Germline V gives CDR1 SGHTA, CDR2 FQGNSA. The CDR3 has 15 residues. CDR3 bases: TGTGCCAGCAGCTTAGAGGGACAGGAGTACAATGAGCAGTTCTTC. This sequence encodes CASSLEGQEYNEQFF.

This clone was seen a single time. The gene calls are TRBV30 and TRBJ2-3; 7 nucleotides match TRBD2. Germline V gene lookup returns CDR1 GTSNPN and CDR2 SVGIG (reference sequence). V was pared by 1 base and J by 2 bases, with 6 bases of the junction left unmatched. The CDR3 is 15 amino acids. The DNA of the CDR3 is TGTGCCTGGAGTGCCCTACTAGCGCACACAGATACGCAGTATTTT. This gives the protein CAWSALLAHTDTQYF.

The chain recombines TRBV7-9 with TRBJ2-7, with D possibly TRBD1 on 5 matching bases. This CDR3 has 15 amino acids. Germline values: CDR1 SEHNR, CDR2 FQNEAQ (reference sequence). Trimming took off 5 bases at V and 5 bases at J, with 19 bases between the two ends. The CDR3 region is CASSPPRGTVHEQYF. CDR3 DNA sequence: TGTGCCAGCAGCCCCCCAAGGGGTACGGTCCACGAGCAGTACTTC.

The chain recombines TRBV28 with TRBJ1-2; no firm D call. The length of the CDR3 is 13 residues. Trimming took off 1 base at V and 3 bases at J, with 6 bases between the two ends. Germline loops: CDR1 MDHEN, CDR2 SYDVKM. The CDR3 loop is CASSLLPDYGYTF. In nucleotides, the CDR3 is TGTGCCAGCAGTTTATTACCAGACTATGGCTACACCTTC.

The chain is built from TRBV30 and TRBJ2-5; unclear D gene. Germline V gene lookup returns CDR1 GTSNPN and CDR2 SVGIG (reference sequence). V gave up 4 bases and J gave up 2 bases, with 2 bases separating them. This CDR3 comprises 10 residues. The CDR3 reads CAWKQETQYF. Written as DNA, the CDR3 is TGTGCCTGGAAGCAAGAGACCCAGTACTTC.

The chain uses TRBV2 and TRBJ1-2, with D hard to call. From germline, CDR1 is SNHLY and CDR2 FYNNEI. Trimming stripped 1 base from V and 6 bases from J, with 21 bases between. The CDR3 is 17 residues long. As DNA, the CDR3 is TGTGCCAGCAGTGAAGTGTTCCAAGTAGAGAGTCGGGATGGCTACACCTTC. It specifies CASSEVFQVESRDGYTF.

This rearrangement joins TRBV10-2 to TRBJ2-7; D unclear. Trimming took 6 bases from V and 2 from J, leaving 8 bases between them. The CDR3 sequence is 12 residues long. CDR1 is WSHSY, CDR2 SAAADI, per germline. CDR3: CASSLSPYEQYF. DNA of the CDR3: TGCGCCAGCAGCTTGAGTCCCTACGAGCAGTACTTC.